The 20 T cell receptor beta chains below come from one sample, sequenced in a study of early T cells in non-severe SARS-CoV-2 infection. TCRdb recomputed calls from the 5' RACE reads with MiXCR, one row per CDR3 protein. The sample gives approximately 60,000 distinct CDR3 sequences, under 15% of which show up once; 1.3% to 1.5% is in the top ten. Sequenced: whole blood. Source of these receptors: an adult who was a healthcare worker with PCR-confirmed SARS-CoV-2 infection or an uninfected control (not recorded which).

The rearrangement uses TRBV7-2 and TRBJ2-3; TRBD2 matches 8 bases. Trimming at V came to 5 bases and at J to 0 bases, leaving 16 bases not matched to a gene. This CDR3 region has 19 residues. CDR1 SGHTA and CDR2 FQGNSA come from the germline V gene. The CDR3 nucleotides are TGTGCCAGCAGCCCCAGCGTAGGGAGCGGGGGCTCTAGCACAGATACGCAGTATTTT. Translating gives CASSPSVGSGGSSTDTQYF.

This clonotype showed up just a few times. The chain joins TRBV29-1 to TRBJ1-6, with D tentatively TRBD1 (5 bases). CDR1 is SQVTM, CDR2 ANQGSEA, per germline. V shed 0 bases and J shed 7 bases, with 7 bases lying between them. This CDR3 has 13 residues. The CDR3 spells CSVEEGVNSPLHF. In nucleotides, the CDR3 is TGCAGCGTTGAAGAAGGGGTCAATTCACCCCTCCACTTT.

The chain links TRBV29-1 to TRBJ2-7, with D maybe TRBD1 (6 bases). The CDR3 is made up of 13 amino acids. The germline gives CDR1 SQVTM, CDR2 ANQGSEA. V lost 2 bases and J lost 2, with 10 bases in between. CDR3 sequence: CSVELTGTYEQYF. The CDR3 region has the DNA TGCAGCGTTGAATTAACAGGGACCTACGAGCAGTACTTC.

There are many counts of this clonotype. The chain is built from TRBV12-5 and TRBJ2-1; 7 nucleotides agree with TRBD2. The CDR3 length is 15 residues. V was clipped by 3 bases and J by 8 bases; unmatched bases: 10. Germline V CDR1 and CDR2: LGHNT, FRNRAP. CDR3 DNA: TGTGCTAGTGGTTTTTGGGGGGGGTTTGGAGATGAGCAGTTCTTC. This encodes CASGFWGGFGDEQFF.

This clonotype was counted at least ten times. The chain recombines TRBV7-9 with TRBJ2-3, with 7 bases that match TRBD2. V lost 1 base to trimming and J lost 2 bases; unmatched junction nucleotides: 9. This CDR3 has 17 amino acids. The germline V gene encodes CDR1 SEHNR and CDR2 FQNEAQ (reference sequence). CDR3 nucleotides: TGTGCCAGCAGCTTAGTGTCAGCGGGGCCTCTCACAGATACGCAGTATTTT. It codes for CASSLVSAGPLTDTQYF.

This clonotype was seen at least ten times. The CDR3 loop is CSARVTGYEQYF. The CDR3 DNA follows: TGCAGTGCTAGGGTGACAGGCTACGAGCAGTACTTC. The genes are TRBV20-1 and TRBJ2-7, with a tentative D call TRBD1 (6 bases). V shed 3 bases and J shed 3 bases, with 9 bases lying between them. The CDR3 runs to 12 residues. CDR1 and CDR2 from the germline V gene are DFQATT and SNEGSKA (reference sequence).

The table lists this clonotype with a few counts. The chain couples TRBV6-6 to TRBJ2-7; D gene unclear. This CDR3 region has 15 residues. The ends were cut back, 2 bases at V and 3 bases at J, with 14 bases in the middle. CDR1 is MNHNY, CDR2 SVGAGI, per germline (reference sequence). The CDR3 sequence is CASSYAPSVDYEQYF. The CDR3 DNA is TGTGCCAGCAGTTACGCACCCTCGGTCGACTACGAGCAGTACTTC.

This clonotype was counted only a few times. The rearrangement links TRBV27 to TRBJ2-3; 14 nucleotides line up with TRBD2. Germline values: CDR1 MNHEY, CDR2 SMNVEV (reference sequence). After removal of 0 bases from V and 2 bases from J, the junction contained 1 base not matched to a gene. CDR3 length equals 17 residues. CDR3 nucleotide sequence: TGTGCCAGCAGTTTATCGACTAGCGGGGGGGTCACAGATACGCAGTATTTT. It yields the protein CASSLSTSGGVTDTQYF.

This clonotype appeared many times. The gene calls are TRBV18 and TRBJ1-1; D remains ambiguous. The CDR3 length is 14 residues. Trimming took 2 bases from V and 1 from J, leaving 8 bases between them. Looked up from germline, CDR1 is KGHSH and CDR2 is LQKENI. The CDR3 loop reads CASSPVKTNTEAFF. Here the CDR3 DNA reads TGTGCCAGCTCACCAGTGAAGACGAACACTGAAGCTTTCTTT.

The chain recombines TRBV20-1 with TRBJ2-3; 7 positions agree with TRBD1. This CDR3 has 14 residues. CDR1 DFQATT and CDR2 SNEGSKA come from the germline V gene (reference sequence). With 4 bases clipped from V and 3 bases from J, the junction kept 7 bases outside the gene matches. The CDR3 DNA is TGCAGTGCTAACCGAAGGGGGCTTACAGATACGCAGTATTTT. It specifies CSANRRGLTDTQYF.

The chain uses TRBV29-1 and TRBJ2-5; 7 nucleotides line up with TRBD2. The CDR3 consists of 12 residues. CDR1 is SQVTM and CDR2 is ANQGSEA in the germline V gene. The J segment lost 5 bases and the V segment lost 3 bases, leaving 3 bases of the junction unmatched. CDR3 sequence: CSVETSRETQYF. The CDR3 nucleotides read TGCAGCGTTGAGACTAGCCGGGAGACCCAGTACTTC.

The genes are TRBV20-1 and TRBJ2-3; D is undetermined. Germline assignment: CDR1 DFQATT and CDR2 SNEGSKA (reference sequence). V was trimmed by 1 base and J by 2 bases, leaving 22 bases between them. This CDR3 is 18 amino acids long. CDR3 protein: CSARGKTSPRVITDTQYF. The DNA of the CDR3 is TGCAGTGCTAGAGGGAAAACCTCGCCCCGAGTGATCACAGATACGCAGTATTTT.

CDR3 sequence reads: CASETRTGRRTEAFF. CDR3 in DNA: TGTGCCAGCGAGACCCGGACAGGACGACGGACTGAAGCTTTCTTT. The chain couples TRBV7-9 to TRBJ1-1; 7 bases are shared with TRBD1. Losses at the gene ends were 8 bases for V and 5 bases for J; bases not matched to a gene: 14. This CDR3 has 15 residues. CDR1 is SEHNR and CDR2 is FQNEAQ in the germline V gene (reference sequence).

CDR3 loop: CSAPVLGSSYEQYF. The CDR3 DNA sequence: TGCAGTGCCCCCGTCCTAGGGTCCTCCTACGAGCAGTACTTC. The chain is built from TRBV20-1 and TRBJ2-7, with D uncertain. The CDR3 has 14 residues. In germline, CDR1 is DFQATT, CDR2 SNEGSKA (reference sequence). V lost 6 bases and J 0 bases, leaving 15 bases between the germline ends.

The sample holds many counts of this clonotype. J is TRBJ2-1 and V is TRBV7-2; D possibly corresponds to TRBD1 (5 bases). CDR1 and CDR2 from the germline V gene are SGHTA and FQGNSA. V was trimmed by 5 bases and J by 4 bases, leaving 9 bases between them. This CDR3 has 13 amino acids. CDR3 sequence (DNA): TGTGCCAGCAGCCATGGGGCTTACAATGAGCAGTTCTTC. It translates to CASSHGAYNEQFF.

This clonotype was observed a handful of times. The rearrangement links TRBV6-4 to TRBJ2-1; TRBD1 agrees at 8 bases. With V trimmed by 4 bases and J by 6 bases, 8 bases remained unmatched. Germline lookup yields CDR1 MRHNA and CDR2 SNTAGT. The CDR3 loop spans 15 amino acids. DNA for the CDR3: TGTGCCAGCAGTGTGGCCCGGGACAGGTCCAATGAGCAGTTCTTC. Its translation is CASSVARDRSNEQFF.

On this clonotype: A much larger clonotype is one base distant, so this may be a read error. The V and J genes are TRBV6-1 and TRBJ1-1; 7 nucleotides line up with TRBD1. V dropped 5 bases and J dropped 1; count of bases not matched to a gene: 1. Germline V gene lookup returns CDR1 MNHNS and CDR2 SASEGT. The CDR3 extends over 13 amino acids. The CDR3 reads CASSWDRNTEAFF. The CDR3 nucleotides read TGTGCCAGCAGTTGGGACAGGAACACTGAAGCTTTCTTT.

This clonotype was seen a handful of times. The chain is built from TRBV7-2 and TRBJ1-1; D unclear. The CDR3 runs 14 residues. CDR1 is SGHTA and CDR2 is FQGNSA in the germline V gene. V lost 2 bases and J lost 3, with 10 bases in between. CDR3 sequence reads: CASSLKGLYTEAFF. The DNA of the CDR3 is TGTGCCAGCAGCTTAAAAGGGCTGTACACTGAAGCTTTCTTT.

This clonotype was counted at least ten times. The chain is built from TRBV13 and TRBJ2-7; D possibly corresponds to TRBD2 (6 bases). CDR1 and CDR2 from the germline V gene are PRHDT and FYEKMQ (reference sequence). Trimming left V 5 bases short and J 2 bases short, with 19 bases between. The CDR3 sequence is 16 residues long. CDR3 residues: CASSARRKLATYEQYF. The CDR3 coding sequence is TGTGCCAGCAGCGCCCGCCGAAAACTAGCTACCTACGAGCAGTACTTC.

As for this clonotype: A clone one base away is much larger, so this may be a read error. V is TRBV5-1 and J is TRBJ1-2; 8 bases agree with TRBD1. Germline CDR1 reads SGHRS; CDR2 reads YFSETQ. This CDR3 comprises 19 residues. The CDR3, as DNA: TGCGCCAGCAGCTTGAGGGTCTCCGGGACAGGCAATAGGGACTATGGCCACACCTTC. This encodes CASSLRVSGTGNRDYGHTF.